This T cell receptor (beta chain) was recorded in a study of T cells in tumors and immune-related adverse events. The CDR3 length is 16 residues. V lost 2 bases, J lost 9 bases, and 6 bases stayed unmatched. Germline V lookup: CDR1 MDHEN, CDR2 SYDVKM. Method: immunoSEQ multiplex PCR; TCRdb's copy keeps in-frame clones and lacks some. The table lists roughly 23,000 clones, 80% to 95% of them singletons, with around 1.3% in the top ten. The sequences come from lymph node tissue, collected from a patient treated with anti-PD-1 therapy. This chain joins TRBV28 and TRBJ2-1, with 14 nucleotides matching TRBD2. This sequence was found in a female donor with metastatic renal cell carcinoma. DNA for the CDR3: TGTGCCAGCAGTTTAGAGACTAGCGGGAGGGGTCGTGAGCAGTTCTTC. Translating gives CASSLETSGRGREQFF.